These T cell receptor beta chains were read from a single sample in a study of shared clonotypes between healthy human individuals. The data were produced by immunoSEQ multiplex PCR, yet TCRdb's version contains in-frame clones alone and is incomplete. The table lists approximately 2.4 million clones, approximately 96% of them singletons, with around 0.13% in the top ten. Input material: naive CD4+ T cells sorted from blood. The source of these receptors is a young man in good health. The CDR3 runs from the conserved cysteine through the conserved F or W. D genes are given only for firm matches. Size is omitted from some rows. Given values are once, few, many or a class for expanded clones.

CDR3 protein,CDR3 DNA,clone size,CDR3 length,D gene,V gene,J gene
CASSLGGHETQYF,TGTGCCAGCAGCTTAGGGGGGCATGAGACCCAGTACTTC,NA,13,NA,TRBV7-6,TRBJ2-5
CASSGLFLVKNNEQFF,TGTGCCAGCAGCGGCCTCTTTTTAGTAAAAAACAATGAGCAGTTCTTC,NA,16,NA,TRBV5-6,TRBJ2-1
CAWSAGQGTWEPQHF,TGTGCCTGGAGTGCGGGACAGGGGACCTGGGAGCCCCAGCATTTT,NA,15,TRBD1,TRBV30,TRBJ1-5
CASSLVYPGLGETSSYNEQFF,TGTGCCAGCAGCCTAGTCTACCCGGGACTAGGAGAGACCAGCTCCTACAATGAGCAGTTCTTC,NA,21,TRBD2,TRBV14,TRBJ2-1
CASSADGSSYNEQFF,TGTGCCAGCAGCGCCGACGGGAGCTCCTACAATGAGCAGTTCTTC,NA,15,NA,TRBV9,TRBJ2-1
CASRGTGGYEQYF,TGTGCCAGCAGGGGGACAGGGGGCTACGAGCAGTACTTC,few,13,TRBD1,TRBV6-1,TRBJ2-7
CASSVRASSQQYF,TGTGCCAGCAGTGTCCGGGCCTCCTCCCAGCAGTACTTC,NA,13,NA,TRBV6-4,TRBJ2-7
CASSSRTSQETQYF,TGTGCCAGCTCATCTAGGACTAGCCAAGAGACCCAGTACTTC,NA,14,TRBD2,TRBV18,TRBJ2-5
CSVDGPGGYTF,TGCAGCGTCGACGGACCTGGGGGCTACACCTTC,NA,11,NA,TRBV29-1,TRBJ1-2
CAKTRTSADTQYF,TGTGCCAAGACTCGGACTAGCGCAGATACGCAGTATTTT,NA,13,TRBD2,TRBV2,TRBJ2-3
CASSIDLGTAYGYTF,TGTGCCAGTAGTATAGACCTGGGCACGGCCTATGGCTACACCTTC,NA,15,NA,TRBV19,TRBJ1-2
CASSGTATDTQYF,TGCGCCAGCAGCGGCACAGCCACAGATACGCAGTATTTT,NA,13,NA,TRBV5-1,TRBJ2-3
CASSLVQGASEQYF,TGTGCCAGCAGCTTAGTGCAGGGAGCAAGCGAGCAGTACTTC,NA,14,NA,TRBV7-2,TRBJ2-7
CASSYSRPGGNYGYTF,TGTGCCAGCAGTTACTCGAGGCCAGGTGGTAACTATGGCTACACCTTC,NA,16,NA,TRBV6-5,TRBJ1-2
CASKLQGASNEQFF,TGCGCCAGCAAGTTACAGGGGGCAAGTAATGAGCAGTTCTTC,NA,14,TRBD1,TRBV5-1,TRBJ2-1
CASYPQGKNTGELFF,TGCGCCAGCTACCCACAGGGAAAGAACACCGGGGAGCTGTTTTTT,NA,15,NA,TRBV5-1,TRBJ2-2
CASSEGGGTTGEQFF,TGTGCCAGCTCCGAAGGAGGTGGGACTACTGGTGAGCAGTTCTTC,NA,15,TRBD2,TRBV18,TRBJ2-1
CANSDGMNTEAFF,TGTGCCAATTCTGACGGTATGAACACTGAAGCTTTCTTT,NA,13,NA,TRBV10-3,TRBJ1-1
CASSLAASYEQYF,TGCGCCAGCAGTCTTGCGGCCAGCTACGAGCAGTACTTC,NA,13,NA,TRBV5-1,TRBJ2-7
CASSLTGAGSYEQYF,TGCGCCAGCAGCTTGACTGGGGCTGGGTCCTACGAGCAGTACTTC,NA,15,NA,TRBV5-1,TRBJ2-7
CASSTGSQETQYF,TGTGCCAGTAGTACAGGGTCTCAAGAGACCCAGTACTTC,NA,13,NA,TRBV19,TRBJ2-5
CASSEGGRLIRYTGELFF,TGTGCCAGCAGTGAGGGGGGGAGGTTGATTAGGTACACCGGGGAGCTGTTTTTT,NA,18,TRBD2,TRBV25-1,TRBJ2-2
CASSVTGLGTDTQYF,TGTGCCAGCAGTGTGACAGGGCTTGGCACAGATACGCAGTATTTT,NA,15,TRBD1,TRBV6-4,TRBJ2-3